The T cell receptor beta chain described here comes from a study of cytotoxic CD8 clonotypes in ibrutinib-treated CLL. As for the study in general: Patient counts were roughly 10 relapsed/refractory, more than 14 treatment-naive and 17 IGHV unmutated. Sequencing produced an average of about 250,000 productive templates and roughly 89,000 productive rearrangements per sample. Broader study findings: Private clonotypes, not public ones, expanded at ibrutinib response. Starting clonality was above that of age-matched healthy donors and tracked circulating CD8+ T-cell counts.

After removal of 4 bases from V and 0 bases from J, the junction contained 15 bases not matched to a gene. Germline lookup yields CDR1 MNHEY and CDR2 SMNVEV (reference sequence). The CDR3 has 19 residues. Some clones are missing from TCRdb's copy, which holds only in-frame ones; the method was immunoSEQ multiplex PCR. Seen here are about 68,000 clones, 68% observed once, and the top ten hold 5.7%. In its sample, this clone was seen once. Antigen unknown. The sample consisted of PBMCs, taken after 12 months of ibrutinib treatment. The chain combines TRBV27 with TRBJ1-5, with TRBD1 identical over 7 bases. The clonotype originates from a human donor with chronic lymphocytic leukemia. The CDR3 protein is CASSSYRDSGSNSNQPQHF. Here the CDR3 DNA reads TGTGCCAGCAGTTCATACCGGGACAGTGGCTCTAATAGCAATCAGCCCCAGCATTTT.